Below, 27 T cell receptor beta chains from the same sample are listed, as sequenced in a study of T cell repertoires in cytomegalovirus infection. TCRdb reprocessed the reads with MiXCR, giving one entry per CDR3 protein. The table shows some 350,000 distinct CDR3 sequences, with over 15% occurring only once. Sequenced: PBMCs. Receptors originate from a human donor in good health (CMV status not recorded). Some clones in this sample may be carry-over from other donors' samples.

This clonotype was seen repeatedly, ten times or more. This chain links TRBV28 with TRBJ1-5; perhaps TRBD1 as D (6 bases). This CDR3 is 15 amino acids long. Trimming shortened V by 8 bases and J by 2 bases, and 16 bases separated the two germline ends. The germline CDR1 and CDR2 sequences are MDHEN and SYDVKM. In DNA, the CDR3 is TGTGCCAGCGCAAAAGGGGGGTTTGGCAATCAGCCCCAGCATTTT. Translation gives CASAKGGFGNQPQHF.

The sample holds many counts of this clonotype. The chain employs TRBV7-2 and TRBJ2-5; the D gene could be TRBD1 or TRBD2 (5 bases each). V dropped 5 bases and J dropped 0 bases, with 13 bases sitting between them. Germline lookup yields CDR1 SGHTA and CDR2 FQGNSA. The CDR3 is made up of 15 amino acids. CDR3 DNA: TGTGCCAGCAGCCCGGGGACCATATACCAAGAGACCCAGTACTTC. Protein product: CASSPGTIYQETQYF.

This clonotype occurred once. The chain joins TRBV19 to TRBJ1-5; D is perhaps TRBD1 (6 bases). There are 16 residues in the CDR3. Germline lookup yields CDR1 LNHDA and CDR2 SQIVND (reference sequence). V was shortened by 8 bases and J by 2 bases, with 19 bases between the two germline ends. CDR3 amino acids: CASGDLLGARNQPQHF. The CDR3 region has the DNA TGTGCCAGTGGGGATCTTTTGGGGGCCCGCAATCAGCCCCAGCATTTT. Full variable domain (remainder filled in from reference TRBV19 and TRBJ1-5): DGGITQSPKYLFRKEGQNVTLSCEQNLNHDAMYWYRQDPGQGLRLIYYSQIVNDFQKGDIAEGYSVSREKKESFPLTVTSAQKNPTAFYLCASGDLLGARNQPQHFGDGTRLSIL.

The chain recombines TRBV4-3 with TRBJ1-2; D gene uncertain. V lost 0 bases, J lost 4 bases, and 12 bases lay in between. CDR3 length: 15 residues. Germline V lookup: CDR1 LGHNA, CDR2 YSLEER. CDR3 in amino acids: CASSQDGPSRYGYTF. In nucleotides, the CDR3 is TGCGCCAGCAGCCAAGATGGCCCTTCCCGCTATGGCTACACCTTC.

This clonotype was observed many times. This sequence joins TRBV12-3 or TRBV12-4 and TRBJ1-6; D is possibly TRBD1 (5 bases). The CDR3 consists of 14 residues. V was pared by 3 bases and J by 9 bases, with 12 bases between. The CDR3 DNA follows: TGTGCCAGCAGTTTTTCGGGGGTTGGTTCACCCCTCCACTTT. It codes for CASSFSGVGSPLHF.

This clonotype has more than one count but fewer than ten. The chain links TRBV10-3 to TRBJ2-7; weak D call: TRBD1 (5 bases). V lost 3 bases to trimming and J lost 5 bases, with 5 bases between them. The CDR3 runs to 11 residues. Germline CDR1 ENHRY, CDR2 SYGVKD. This chain's CDR3 is CAISDRDEQYF. The CDR3 nucleotides are TGTGCCATCAGTGACAGGGACGAGCAGTACTTC.

Here the CDR3 DNA reads TGTGCCAGCAGCTTTGCACAAGTTGGTTATGAGCAGTTCTTC. This codes for CASSFAQVGYEQFF. The chain is built from TRBV11-2 and TRBJ2-1; no definite D call. There are 14 residues in the CDR3. V was clipped by 3 bases and J by 8 bases, with 14 bases between them. Germline V gene sequence: CDR1 SGHAT, CDR2 FQNNGV.

This clonotype came up a few times. The rearrangement uses TRBV15 and TRBJ2-3; D not resolved. The CDR3 consists of 14 residues. The ends were cut back, 1 base at V and 1 base at J, with 6 bases in the middle. Germline V gives CDR1 LNHNV, CDR2 YYDKDF (reference sequence). CDR3 region: CATSRAWGTDTQYF. The CDR3 bases are TGTGCCACCAGCAGAGCCTGGGGCACAGATACGCAGTATTTT.

This clonotype was detected only a few times. The chain uses TRBV19 and TRBJ2-4; a weak D match, TRBD2 (6 bases). Germline V gene lookup returns CDR1 LNHDA and CDR2 SQIVND (reference sequence). The CDR3 is 14 residues long. The V gene lost 7 bases and the J gene lost 6 bases, with 16 bases spanning the gap. CDR3 region: CASKRGPGGNIQYF. CDR3 bases: TGTGCCAGTAAGAGAGGTCCCGGGGGAAACATTCAGTACTTC.

In this sample, this clonotype turned up once. The chain couples TRBV27 to TRBJ2-3; D gene unclear. This CDR3 region has 12 residues. Germline assignment: CDR1 MNHEY and CDR2 SMNVEV (reference sequence). V lost 4 bases and J lost 6, with 8 bases in between. The CDR3 region is CASSSRWDTQYF. CDR3 nucleotide sequence: TGTGCCAGCAGTTCCCGGTGGGATACGCAGTATTTT.

This clonotype came up a few times. The chain links TRBV18 to TRBJ2-7; tentatively, D is TRBD1 (5 bases). V lost 5 bases and J 7 bases, leaving 12 bases between the germline ends. CDR3 length equals 12 residues. Germline CDR1 KGHSH, CDR2 LQKENI. The CDR3 DNA sequence: TGTGCCAGCTCATCACAGGACGGGGAGCAGTACTTC. Protein: CASSSQDGEQYF.

This clonotype was observed a handful of times. The chain is built from TRBV2 and TRBJ1-1; the D is unclear. The CDR3 length is 15 residues. Germline loops: CDR1 SNHLY, CDR2 FYNNEI. Trimming took off 6 bases at V and 2 bases at J, with 16 bases between the two ends. Here the CDR3 reads CASRSLQFHNTEAFF. CDR3 coding DNA: TGTGCCAGCAGAAGCCTACAGTTTCATAACACTGAAGCTTTCTTT. Looking up the rest from reference TRBV2 and TRBJ1-1 gives the full variable domain: EPEVTQTPSHQVTQMGQEVILRCVPISNHLYFYWYRQILGQKVEFLVSFYNNEISEKSEIFDDQFSVERPDGSNFTLKIRSTKLEDSAMYFCASRSLQFHNTEAFFGQGTRLTVV.

The table lists this clonotype with a few counts. The chain has TRBV12-3 or TRBV12-4 and TRBJ1-2; 7 bases are a match to TRBD1. V was pared by 2 bases and J by 3 bases, with 12 bases of the junction left unmatched. The CDR3 runs 17 residues. CDR3 sequence reads: CASSLRGVTGTYYGYTF. The CDR3 bases are TGTGCCAGCAGTTTAAGGGGGGTGACAGGGACTTACTATGGCTACACCTTC.

This clonotype occurred many times. The chain is built from TRBV12-3 or TRBV12-4 and TRBJ2-1; TRBD2 aligns across 9 bases. Trimming removed 6 bases from V and 7 bases from J; junction bases left unmatched: 10. The CDR3 is made up of 15 amino acids. DNA for the CDR3: TGTGCCAGCAGCCATCGGGCGGGGGGGCCTAATGAGCAGTTCTTC. Amino acid sequence: CASSHRAGGPNEQFF.

This clonotype was counted many times. This CDR3 reads CASSPVGELFF. The CDR3 coding sequence is TGTGCCAGCAGCCCTGTCGGGGAGCTGTTTTTT. The chain joins TRBV7-9 to TRBJ2-2, with D hard to call. With 5 bases removed from V and 7 bases from J, the gap between germline ends came to 5 bases. CDR1 and CDR2 (germline): SEHNR, FQNEAQ (reference sequence). The CDR3 spans 11 residues.

In this sample, this clonotype turned up many times. This chain uses TRBV7-9 with TRBJ2-7; a weak D match, TRBD2 (6 bases). Germline V gene lookup returns CDR1 SEHNR and CDR2 FQNEAQ (reference sequence). V was cut by 2 bases and J by 5 bases, with 16 bases left in between. The CDR3 loop spans 15 amino acids. Written as DNA, the CDR3 is TGTGCCAGCAGCTTATGGGTGGGCCGGAGGGACGAGCAGTACTTC. Its translation is CASSLWVGRRDEQYF.

The chain has TRBV10-2 and TRBJ2-7, with D possibly matching TRBD2 (6 bases). Trimming cost V 8 bases and J 4 bases, with 15 bases left between them. The germline V gene has CDR1 WSHSY and CDR2 SAAADI. The CDR3 is 13 residues long. The CDR3 region has the DNA TGCGCCAGCGGGTGGGAGGCCGATTACGAGCAGTACTTC. Its protein product is CASGWEADYEQYF.

This clonotype was counted only a few times. CDR3 region: CASSISGGHSNQPQHF. The CDR3 DNA follows: TGTGCCAGTAGTATATCCGGGGGTCATAGCAATCAGCCCCAGCATTTT. The rearrangement joins TRBV19 to TRBJ1-5; D perhaps matches TRBD1 (5 bases). Germline lookup yields CDR1 LNHDA and CDR2 SQIVND (reference sequence). This CDR3 has 16 residues. The V and J ends lost 2 bases and 0 bases respectively, with 11 bases between them. Full variable domain (outside the CDR3, taken from reference TRBV19 and TRBJ1-5): DGGITQSPKYLFRKEGQNVTLSCEQNLNHDAMYWYRQDPGQGLRLIYYSQIVNDFQKGDIAEGYSVSREKKESFPLTVTSAQKNPTAFYLCASSISGGHSNQPQHFGDGTRLSIL.

Ten or more counts support this clonotype. This chain joins TRBV7-2 and TRBJ2-3, with TRBD1 as a possible D gene (5 bases). Between the trimmed V and J ends, which lost 5 bases and 0 bases, there was a span of 9 bases. Germline loops: CDR1 SGHTA, CDR2 FQGNSA. This CDR3 spans 14 amino acids. The DNA of the CDR3 is TGTGCCAGCAGCGACAGCCGAAGCACAGATACGCAGTATTTT. Its protein is CASSDSRSTDTQYF.

This clonotype has only a few counts. V is TRBV5-4 and J is TRBJ2-3; no firm D call. Germline assignment: CDR1 SGHNT and CDR2 YYREEE (reference sequence). CDR3 size: 15 residues. Deletions cut 2 bases from V and 4 bases from J, with 14 bases between. The CDR3 loop reads CASSFGGPTSDTQYF. DNA for the CDR3: TGTGCCAGCAGCTTTGGCGGACCGACTTCAGATACGCAGTATTTT. Looking up the rest from reference TRBV5-4 and TRBJ2-3 gives the full variable domain: ETGVTQSPTHLIKTRGQQVTLRCSSQSGHNTVSWYQQALGQGPQFIFQYYREEENGRGNFPPRFSGLQFPNYSSELNVNALELDDSALYLCASSFGGPTSDTQYFGPGTRLTVL.

The chain is built from TRBV12-3 or TRBV12-4 and TRBJ1-5, with unresolved D. The length of the CDR3 is 13 residues. Trimming took 6 bases from V and 10 from J, leaving 16 bases between them. The CDR3 protein is CASRSLLRGPQHF. The DNA for the CDR3 is TGTGCCAGCAGATCCCTTCTCCGAGGCCCCCAGCATTTT.

This clonotype was counted between two and nine times. The chain carries TRBV2 and TRBJ2-1; 13 bases map to TRBD2. Germline assignment: CDR1 SNHLY and CDR2 FYNNEI. The CDR3 has 14 residues. After removal of 3 bases from V and 7 bases from J, the junction contained 0 bases not matched to a gene. CDR3 bases: TGTGCCAGCAGTGAGGGACTAGCGGGAAATGAGCAGTTCTTC. This translates into CASSEGLAGNEQFF.

The CDR3 loop reads CSARGGQAYSYNEQFF. CDR3 nucleotide sequence: TGCAGTGCTAGGGGTGGGCAGGCATACTCCTACAATGAGCAGTTCTTC. The chain carries TRBV20-1 and TRBJ2-1; D not resolved. The CDR3 spans 16 residues. Per germline, CDR1 DFQATT and CDR2 SNEGSKA (reference sequence). V lost 3 bases to trimming and J lost 0 bases, with 15 bases between them.

This clonotype came up many times. The chain recombines TRBV7-2 with TRBJ1-2; TRBD1 agrees at 9 bases. Germline CDR1 SGHTA, CDR2 FQGNSA. This CDR3 is 14 amino acids long. J gave up 7 bases and V 7 bases, and 10 bases lay outside the gene matches. The CDR3 is CASNPGQGGSGYTF. Written as DNA, the CDR3 is TGTGCCAGCAACCCGGGACAGGGCGGTTCTGGCTACACCTTC.

The rearrangement uses TRBV6-2 or TRBV6-3 and TRBJ2-1; 8 bases fit TRBD2. Germline assignment: CDR1 MNHEY and CDR2 SVGEGT. CDR3 length: 15 residues. V lost 7 bases and J lost 0; bases outside the gene matches: 5. CDR3 loop: CASIRRGASYNEQFF. CDR3 bases: TGTGCCAGCATCCGGCGGGGGGCCTCCTACAATGAGCAGTTCTTC.

V and J are TRBV29-1 and TRBJ2-7, with 7 nucleotides matching TRBD2. The V gene end was trimmed by 4 bases and the J gene end by 4 bases; junction bases not matched to a gene: 7. The CDR3 runs 13 residues. CDR1 and CDR2 from the germline V gene are SQVTM and ANQGSEA. The CDR3 reads CSVAGGRGYEQYF. The CDR3 DNA reads TGCAGCGTTGCGGGCGGGAGAGGATACGAGCAGTACTTC.

The sample holds many counts of this clonotype. This sequence joins TRBV12-3 or TRBV12-4 and TRBJ2-1; possible D gene TRBD1, 6 bases. V lost 5 bases, J lost 3 bases, and 14 bases lay in between. This CDR3 spans 15 amino acids. Here the CDR3 reads CASSRTGTIYNEQFF. The CDR3 DNA reads as TGTGCCAGCAGTCGCACAGGGACCATCTACAATGAGCAGTTCTTC.